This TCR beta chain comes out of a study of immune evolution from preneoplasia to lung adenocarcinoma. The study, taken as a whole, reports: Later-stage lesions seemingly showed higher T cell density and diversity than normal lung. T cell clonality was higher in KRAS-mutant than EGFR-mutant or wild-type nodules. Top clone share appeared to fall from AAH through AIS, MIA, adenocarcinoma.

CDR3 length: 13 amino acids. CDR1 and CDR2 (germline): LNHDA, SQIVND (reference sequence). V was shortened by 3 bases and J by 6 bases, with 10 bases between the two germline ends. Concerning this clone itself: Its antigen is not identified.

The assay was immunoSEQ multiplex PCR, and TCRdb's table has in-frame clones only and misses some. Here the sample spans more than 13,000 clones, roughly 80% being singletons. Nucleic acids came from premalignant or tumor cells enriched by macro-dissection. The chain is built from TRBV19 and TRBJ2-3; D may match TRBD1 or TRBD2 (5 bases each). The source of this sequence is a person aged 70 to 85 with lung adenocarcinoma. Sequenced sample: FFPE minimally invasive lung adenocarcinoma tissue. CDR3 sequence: CASSIGAGDTQYF. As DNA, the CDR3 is TGTGCCAGTAGTATCGGGGCTGGGGATACGCAGTATTTT.